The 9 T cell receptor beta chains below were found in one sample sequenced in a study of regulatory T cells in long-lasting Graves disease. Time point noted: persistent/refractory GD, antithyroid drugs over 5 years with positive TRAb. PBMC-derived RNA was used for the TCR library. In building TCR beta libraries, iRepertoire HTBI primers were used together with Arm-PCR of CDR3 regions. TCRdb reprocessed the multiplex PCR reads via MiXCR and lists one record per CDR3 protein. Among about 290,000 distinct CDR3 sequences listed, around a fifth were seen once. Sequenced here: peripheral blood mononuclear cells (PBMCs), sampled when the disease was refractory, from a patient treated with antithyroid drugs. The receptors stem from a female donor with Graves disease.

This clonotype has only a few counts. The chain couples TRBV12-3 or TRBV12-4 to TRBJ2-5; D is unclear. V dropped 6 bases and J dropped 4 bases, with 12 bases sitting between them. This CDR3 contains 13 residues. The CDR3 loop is CASRKWDIETQYF. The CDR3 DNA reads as TGTGCCAGCAGGAAATGGGATATAGAGACCCAGTACTTC.

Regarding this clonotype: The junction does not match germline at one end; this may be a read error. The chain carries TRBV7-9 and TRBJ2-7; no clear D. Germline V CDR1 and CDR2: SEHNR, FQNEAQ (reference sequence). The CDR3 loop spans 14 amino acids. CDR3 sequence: CASSRTERTYEQHF. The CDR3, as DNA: TGTGCCAGCAGCCGGACGGAAAGGACCTACGAGCAGCACTTC.

The chain's CDR3 is CAWQLAGGSYEQYF. As DNA, the CDR3 is TGTGCCTGGCAACTAGCGGGAGGGTCCTACGAGCAGTACTTC. This chain links TRBV30 with TRBJ2-7; 13 bases line up with TRBD2. The CDR3 consists of 14 residues. Germline V CDR1 and CDR2: GTSNPN, SVGIG (reference sequence). With 5 bases clipped from V and 1 base from J, the junction kept 2 bases outside the gene matches.

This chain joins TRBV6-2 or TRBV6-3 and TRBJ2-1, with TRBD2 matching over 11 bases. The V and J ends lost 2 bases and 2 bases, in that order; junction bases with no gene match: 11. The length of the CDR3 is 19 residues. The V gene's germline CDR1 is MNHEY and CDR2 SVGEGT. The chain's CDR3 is CASSYRSDIAGGPYNEQFF. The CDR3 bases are TGTGCCAGCAGTTACCGGAGCGATATAGCGGGAGGGCCCTACAATGAGCAGTTCTTC.

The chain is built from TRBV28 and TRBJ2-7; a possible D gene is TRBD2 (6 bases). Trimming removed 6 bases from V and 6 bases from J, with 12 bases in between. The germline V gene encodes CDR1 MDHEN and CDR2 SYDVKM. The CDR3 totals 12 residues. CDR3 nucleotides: TGTGCCAGCAGCTTCCAAGCGGGCGAGCAGTACTTC. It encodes CASSFQAGEQYF.

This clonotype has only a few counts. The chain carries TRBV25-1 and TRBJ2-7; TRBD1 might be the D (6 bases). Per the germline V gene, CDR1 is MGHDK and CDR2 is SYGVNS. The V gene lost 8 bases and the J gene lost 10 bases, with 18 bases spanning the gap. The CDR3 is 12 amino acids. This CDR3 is CASAVTQGRQYF. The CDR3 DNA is TGTGCCAGCGCCGTTACACAGGGTCGACAGTACTTC.

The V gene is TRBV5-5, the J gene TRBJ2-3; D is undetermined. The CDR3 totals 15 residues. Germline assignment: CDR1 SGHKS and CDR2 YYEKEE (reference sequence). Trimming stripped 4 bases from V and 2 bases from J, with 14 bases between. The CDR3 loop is CASSPFTLTTDTQYF. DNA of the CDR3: TGTGCCAGCAGCCCGTTCACCCTAACCACAGATACGCAGTATTTT.

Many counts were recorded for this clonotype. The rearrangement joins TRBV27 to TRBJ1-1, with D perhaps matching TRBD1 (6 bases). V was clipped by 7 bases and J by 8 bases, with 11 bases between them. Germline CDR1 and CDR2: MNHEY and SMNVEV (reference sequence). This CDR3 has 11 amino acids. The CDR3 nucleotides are TGTGCCAGCAATTACGGGACAGAAGCTTTCTTT. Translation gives CASNYGTEAFF.

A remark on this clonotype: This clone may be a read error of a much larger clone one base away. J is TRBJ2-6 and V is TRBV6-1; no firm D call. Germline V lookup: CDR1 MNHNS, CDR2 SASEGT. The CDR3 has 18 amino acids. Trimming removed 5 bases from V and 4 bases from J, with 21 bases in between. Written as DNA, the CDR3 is TGTGCCAGCAGTTTCAACACGAGTAGCTCGAAGGGGGCCAACGTCCTGACTTTC. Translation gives CASSFNTSSSKGANVLTF.